This T cell receptor (beta chain) was captured by sequencing in a study of spatial heterogeneity in lung cancer. Across the study: Every unique TCR and UMI combination, on average, appeared more than ten times in raw reads. Study outcomes and limitations: Counts that tracked tumor mutation counts were those of expanded intratumoral alpha and beta TCRs. There was tracking of ubiquitous and regional nonsynonymous mutations by the respective counts of ubiquitous and regional expanded TCRs.

Time point here: sample taken at primary tumor resection. The donor population consisted of some 72 patients with untreated, early-stage non-small cell lung cancer. The sequenced material consisted of unsorted whole RNA from tumor, nontumor lung or frozen PBMC. TCRdb reprocessed the 5' RACE reads via MiXCR and lists one record per CDR3 protein. This table has approximately 5,200 distinct CDR3 sequences, roughly 9% appearing once. Germline V gene lookup returns CDR1 MNHEY and CDR2 SMNVEV (reference sequence). CDR3 length: 12 amino acids. V lost 5 bases to trimming and J lost 7 bases, with 8 bases between them. A remark on this clonotype: Its antigen is as yet unknown.

The sample was lung tumor tissue, taken at surgery. The sequence came from a female donor with early-stage non-small cell lung cancer. J is TRBJ2-2 and V is TRBV27, with D unclear. CDR3 nucleotide sequence: TGTGCCAGCAGTATCTTGGGCGGGGAGCTGTTTTTT. Amino acid sequence: CASSILGGELFF.